This T cell receptor beta chain was obtained from a study of radiation and T cells in renal cell carcinoma. Findings of the study overall: Pretreatment tumor biopsies were lacking, so baseline clonotypes are unknown.

The time point here: blood 2 weeks post-SBRT. Stated treatment: 15 Gy SBRT to primary tumor, nephrectomy 4 weeks later. Radiation-treated patients gave blood at baseline, week 2 and week 4. The tumor was a clear cell renal cell carcinoma. The repertoire was sequenced with immunoSEQ multiplex PCR; TCRdb's copy has only in-frame clones and lacks some. The sample lists 45,000 to 55,000 clones; 80% were seen once. Comments on this clone: Its target is unknown.

V was clipped by 2 bases and J by 2 bases, with 10 bases between them. In germline, CDR1 is GTSNPN, CDR2 SVGIG (reference sequence). The CDR3 contains 13 residues. This clonotype was obtained from an older woman with renal cell carcinoma. Sequenced here: blood, sampled from a patient whose treatment included radiotherapy and nephrectomy. The rearrangement joins TRBV30 to TRBJ2-7, with unresolved D. The CDR3 spells CAWSRKSTYEQYF. The CDR3 DNA follows: TGTGCCTGGAGTCGGAAGTCAACCTACGAGCAGTACTTC.